These 4 T cell receptor beta chains came from one sample sequenced in a study of T cell repertoires in cytomegalovirus infection. Each CDR3 protein is one row after TCRdb ran MiXCR on the reads. The sample records 680,000 or so distinct CDR3 sequences, under 40% being singletons. The sequenced sample consisted of PBMCs. Every receptor here comes from a human donor in good health (CMV status not recorded). Some clones in this sample may be carry-over from other donors' samples.

The V and J genes are TRBV2 and TRBJ2-5; D is unresolved. With 7 bases removed from V and 5 bases from J, the gap between germline ends came to 11 bases. Germline CDR1 and CDR2: SNHLY and FYNNEI. The CDR3 sequence is 12 residues long. This CDR3 is CASKGRWETQYF. CDR3 DNA sequence: TGTGCCAGCAAGGGAAGGTGGGAGACCCAGTACTTC.

The CDR3 DNA sequence: TGTGCCAGTAGTATAGGATCGCGTGGCTACACCTTC. This encodes CASSIGSRGYTF. The chain employs TRBV19 and TRBJ1-2; the D is unclear. The CDR3 extends over 12 amino acids. Germline V lookup: CDR1 LNHDA, CDR2 SQIVND (reference sequence). Trimming stripped 1 base from V and 7 bases from J, with 7 bases between.

Worth noting for this clonotype: No conserved phenylalanine or tryptophan ends this CDR3, so it is likely a read error. The chain employs TRBV7-6 and TRBJ2-3; D possibly corresponds to TRBD1 (7 bases). Germline-derived CDR1 and CDR2 are SGHVS and FNYEAQ. The CDR3 length is 16 residues. The DNA of the CDR3 is TGTGCTAGCAGCCCAGGGCGGGACAGACTCACAGATACGCAGTATTTA. It codes for CASSPGRDRLTDTQYL.

A note on this clonotype: The junction differs from germline at one of its ends, possibly a read error. This chain joins TRBV5-1 and TRBJ2-6; D is uncertain. This CDR3 region has 15 residues. Germline assignment: CDR1 SGHRS and CDR2 YFSETQ. CDR3 sequence reads: CDSSLTDSGANVLTF. The CDR3 DNA reads as TGCGACAGCAGCTTGACCGACTCTGGGGCCAACGTCCTGACTTTC.